A selection of T cell receptor beta chains follows, all from one sample in a study of long-term antiretroviral therapy in people with HIV. Using immunoSEQ multiplex PCR, the repertoire was profiled, and TCRdb retains in-frame clones only, with some absent. This sample has approximately 47,000 clones; 84% occur once, and the top ten carry 2.5% to 3%. The specimen comprised unsorted PBMCs, sampled 0.8 years after starting antiretroviral therapy. The receptors stem from a young woman with HIV. CDR3s include the opening cysteine and the closing phenylalanine or tryptophan. A D gene is named only where the DNA matches it firmly. The size entry is marked missing in some rows and otherwise reads once, few, many or a size class.

d_gene: TRBD1
v_gene: TRBV11-1
abundance: .
j_gene: TRBJ2-7
CDR3aa: CASSLIRTGRVYEQYF
CDR3nt: TGTGCCAGCTCCCTAATACGGACAGGAAGGGTCTACGAGCAGTACTTC

d_gene: .
v_gene: TRBV6-5
abundance: .
j_gene: TRBJ2-7
CDR3aa: CASSRTQGPQGEQYF
CDR3nt: TGTGCCAGCAGTCGGACGCAGGGACCCCAGGGCGAGCAGTACTTC

d_gene: TRBD2
v_gene: TRBV29-1
abundance: .
j_gene: TRBJ2-7
CDR3aa: CSAGVAGGGEQYF
CDR3nt: TGCAGCGCTGGGGTAGCGGGAGGAGGCGAGCAGTACTTC

d_gene: .
v_gene: TRBV7-8
abundance: .
j_gene: TRBJ1-3
CDR3aa: CASSLERITGNTIYF
CDR3nt: TGTGCCAGCAGCTTAGAAAGGATTACTGGAAACACCATATATTTT

d_gene: .
v_gene: TRBV19
abundance: .
j_gene: TRBJ1-2
CDR3aa: CASSIGSTNYGYTF
CDR3nt: TGTGCCAGTAGTATTGGGTCCACTAACTATGGCTACACCTTC

d_gene: .
v_gene: TRBV18
abundance: .
j_gene: TRBJ2-6
CDR3aa: CASSQGAGAQGAYRYDVLTF
CDR3nt: TGTGCCAGCTCTCAAGGGGCAGGCGCCCAAGGTGCGTACCGGTACGACGTCCTGACTTTC

d_gene: TRBD2
v_gene: TRBV5-1
abundance: .
j_gene: TRBJ2-1
CDR3aa: CASMGTSGRALGNEQFF
CDR3nt: TGCGCCAGCATGGGGACTAGCGGGAGGGCTTTGGGAAATGAGCAGTTCTTC

d_gene: .
v_gene: TRBV5-5
abundance: .
j_gene: TRBJ1-2
CDR3aa: CASSLDGNNYGYTF
CDR3nt: TGTGCCAGCAGCCTTGACGGGAATAACTATGGCTACACCTTC

d_gene: TRBD2
v_gene: TRBV5-4
abundance: .
j_gene: TRBJ2-7
CDR3aa: CASSAGTSGRAGSYEQYF
CDR3nt: TGTGCCAGCAGCGCGGGGACTAGCGGGAGGGCCGGAAGTTACGAGCAGTACTTC

d_gene: .
v_gene: TRBV7-7
abundance: .
j_gene: TRBJ2-2
CDR3aa: CASSFGPPDITANTGELFF
CDR3nt: TGTGCTAGCAGCTTCGGGCCCCCGGACATCACAGCGAACACCGGGGAGCTGTTTTTT

d_gene: .
v_gene: TRBV5-1
abundance: once
j_gene: TRBJ2-1
CDR3aa: CASSATVSNEQFF
CDR3nt: TGCGCCAGCAGCGCGACAGTGTCCAATGAGCAGTTCTTC

d_gene: TRBD1
v_gene: TRBV9
abundance: once
j_gene: TRBJ1-1
CDR3aa: CASSPQGAEAFF
CDR3nt: TGTGCCAGCAGCCCTCAGGGGGCTGAAGCTTTCTTT

d_gene: .
v_gene: TRBV6-6
abundance: .
j_gene: TRBJ2-2
CDR3aa: CASRGRTILDTGELFF
CDR3nt: TGTGCCAGCAGGGGTAGGACTATTCTGGACACCGGGGAGCTGTTTTTT

d_gene: .
v_gene: TRBV18
abundance: .
j_gene: TRBJ2-3
CDR3aa: CASSPQAGVTDTQYF
CDR3nt: TGTGCCAGCTCACCACAGGCCGGGGTAACAGATACGCAGTATTTT